These 25 T cell receptor beta chains came from one sample sequenced in a study of blood T cell repertoires in COVID-19. The repertoire was sequenced with immunoSEQ multiplex PCR; TCRdb's copy has only in-frame clones and lacks some. The data show 90,000 to 110,000 clones, 81% seen once. The sample comprised peripheral blood. These receptor sequences come from an elderly man with acute or convalescent COVID-19.

The CDR3 here is CSVSQRSNEQFF. The CDR3 nucleotides are TGCAGCGTTAGTCAGCGGAGCAATGAGCAGTTCTTC. The chain joins TRBV29-1 to TRBJ2-1; maybe TRBD2 (5 bases). Germline CDR1 is SQVTM and CDR2 is ANQGSEA. The CDR3 consists of 12 residues. V was clipped by 5 bases and J by 6 bases, with 11 bases between them.

V usage is TRBV3-1 (or the pseudogene TRBV3-2) and J usage is TRBJ2-3, with a weak D call TRBD2 (5 bases). The V gene lost 2 bases and the J gene lost 0 bases, with 18 bases spanning the gap. CDR1 and CDR2 (germline): LGHDT, YNNKEL (reference sequence). The CDR3 runs to 18 residues. CDR3 residues: CASSQRLVVATSTDTQYF. The CDR3 DNA sequence: TGTGCCAGCAGCCAAAGACTTGTTGTAGCGACTAGCACAGATACGCAGTATTTT.

The rearrangement joins TRBV30 to TRBJ2-7; 9 nucleotides agree with TRBD1. CDR3 length: 14 amino acids. With 0 bases clipped from V and 3 bases from J, the junction kept 3 bases outside the gene matches. From germline, CDR1 is GTSNPN and CDR2 SVGIG (reference sequence). The DNA for the CDR3 is TGTGCCTGGAGTGTCCGGGACAGGGTCTACGAGCAGTACTTC. The encoded protein is CAWSVRDRVYEQYF.

The rearrangement joins TRBV6-1 to TRBJ1-4, with 8 nucleotides matching TRBD1. The CDR3 loop spans 14 amino acids. Germline CDR1 reads MNHNS; CDR2 reads SASEGT. J gave up 8 bases and V 3 bases, and 5 bases lay outside the gene matches. In DNA form, the CDR3 reads TGTGCCAGCAGTGACCTGGACAGGGACGAAAAACTGTTTTTT. It yields the protein CASSDLDRDEKLFF.

The chain couples TRBV4-2 to TRBJ2-7, with 7 nucleotides matching TRBD2. The CDR3 runs 16 residues. CDR1 is LGHNA and CDR2 is YNFKEQ in the germline V gene. V lost 0 bases to trimming and J lost 3 bases; unmatched junction nucleotides: 8. This CDR3 reads CASSQDDGGGSYEQYF. CDR3 bases: TGTGCCAGCAGCCAAGATGATGGAGGCGGGAGCTACGAGCAGTACTTC.

This clone was observed a few times. V usage is TRBV5-4 and J usage is TRBJ1-1, with unresolved D. The CDR3 loop spans 13 amino acids. In germline, CDR1 is SGHNT, CDR2 YYREEE (reference sequence). With 2 bases removed from V and 1 base from J, the gap between germline ends came to 6 bases. The CDR3 nucleotides read TGTGCCAGCAGCTTAACGGGGAACACTGAAGCTTTCTTT. Its protein product is CASSLTGNTEAFF.

J is TRBJ2-3 and V is TRBV19; a possible D gene is TRBD1 (6 bases). Trimming left V 6 bases short and J 1 base short, with 11 bases between. The CDR3 length is 14 residues. The germline V gene encodes CDR1 LNHDA and CDR2 SQIVND (reference sequence). The DNA of the CDR3 is TGTGCCAGTAGGATCAGGGGACGCACAGATACGCAGTATTTT. Translation: CASRIRGRTDTQYF.

The CDR3 protein is CASSFLGQGSYGELFF. Here the CDR3 DNA reads TGTGCCAGCAGCTTCCTCGGACAGGGATCATACGGGGAGCTGTTTTTT. The rearrangement uses TRBV7-6 and TRBJ2-2; 8 bases are shared with TRBD1. Germline V gene lookup returns CDR1 SGHVS and CDR2 FNYEAQ. This CDR3 region has 16 residues. V was clipped by 3 bases and J by 7 bases; unmatched bases: 10.

The chain links TRBV5-1 to TRBJ2-7; perhaps TRBD1 as D (6 bases). Deletions cut 3 bases from V and 3 bases from J, with 13 bases between. The germline V gene encodes CDR1 SGHRS and CDR2 YFSETQ. This CDR3 has 14 amino acids. CDR3 in amino acids: CASSYNRESYEQYF. The DNA for the CDR3 is TGCGCCAGCAGCTACAACAGGGAGAGCTACGAGCAGTACTTC. The full variable domain, its missing parts supplied by reference TRBV5-1 and TRBJ2-7, is KAGVTQTPRYLIKTRGQQVTLSCSPISGHRSVSWYQQTPGQGLQFLFEYFSETQRNKGNFPGRFSGRQFSNSRSEMNVSTLELGDSALYLCASSYNRESYEQYFGPGTRLTVT.

This clone was seen just once. The J gene is TRBJ1-1, the V gene TRBV28, with D perhaps TRBD1 (5 bases). Germline V gene data show CDR1 as MDHEN and CDR2 as SYDVKM. The CDR3 consists of 14 residues. Trimming stripped 5 bases from V and 0 bases from J, with 10 bases between. The CDR3 nucleotides are TGTGCCAGCAGTGAGGGACTCATGAACACTGAAGCTTTCTTT. It translates to CASSEGLMNTEAFF.

This chain connects TRBV28 to TRBJ2-7; 16 bases are a match to TRBD2. V was pared by 4 bases and J by 0 bases, with 9 bases of the junction left unmatched. Germline V gene data show CDR1 as MDHEN and CDR2 as SYDVKM. This CDR3 is built from 19 residues. The CDR3 bases are TGTGCCAGCAGTTCAGTACCGGGACTAGCGGGAGGGAGCTCCTACGAGCAGTACTTC. Translating gives CASSSVPGLAGGSSYEQYF.

The chain carries TRBV5-1 and TRBJ2-1; the match to TRBD1 covers 10 bases. V shed 0 bases, J shed 8 bases, and the junction held 11 bases outside the gene matches. This CDR3 is built from 17 residues. CDR1 is SGHRS and CDR2 is YFSETQ in the germline V gene. CDR3 in DNA: TGCGCCAGCAGCTTGGCCCCAGGGGGACAGGGGTACGATGAGCAGTTCTTC. Translated: CASSLAPGGQGYDEQFF. The whole variable domain, filled in from reference TRBV5-1 and TRBJ2-1, reads KAGVTQTPRYLIKTRGQQVTLSCSPISGHRSVSWYQQTPGQGLQFLFEYFSETQRNKGNFPGRFSGRQFSNSRSEMNVSTLELGDSALYLCASSLAPGGQGYDEQFFGPGTRLTVL.

The chain carries TRBV6-5 and TRBJ2-7, with 11 bases matching TRBD1. This CDR3 spans 16 amino acids. Germline values: CDR1 MNHEY, CDR2 SVGAGI. Trimming removed 0 bases from V and 3 bases from J; junction bases left unmatched: 4. CDR3 amino acids: CASSYSAGTGGYEQYF. CDR3 nucleotides: TGTGCCAGCAGTTACTCTGCCGGGACAGGGGGCTACGAGCAGTACTTC.

Of note for this clone: The same CDR3 also results from other DNA sequences found in this sample. The rearrangement uses TRBV19 and TRBJ2-7; 8 bases map to TRBD1. The CDR3 covers 15 residues. The germline CDR1 and CDR2 sequences are LNHDA and SQIVND (reference sequence). Germline trimming cut 5 bases from V and 0 bases from J; bases unmatched to any gene: 6. CDR3 region: CASSPGTGGSYEQYF. In DNA, the CDR3 is TGTGCCAGTAGTCCCGGGACAGGAGGCTCCTACGAGCAGTACTTC.

The J gene is TRBJ1-2, the V gene TRBV7-2, with D tentatively TRBD1 (5 bases). CDR1 and CDR2 from the germline V gene are SGHTA and FQGNSA. V dropped 1 base and J dropped 0 bases, with 12 bases sitting between them. This CDR3 spans 16 amino acids. The CDR3 protein is CASSLGDFYSNYGYTF. CDR3 nucleotides: TGTGCCAGCAGCTTAGGGGACTTTTATTCTAACTATGGCTACACCTTC.

CDR3 loop: CASSHPTGGQSKATISNEQFF. CDR3 nucleotides: TGCGCCAGCAGCCACCCGACAGGGGGGCAGTCTAAGGCTACAATATCGAATGAGCAGTTCTTC. The rearrangement joins TRBV10-2 to TRBJ2-1, with TRBD1 identical over 9 bases. V trimming: 6 bases; J trimming: 7 bases; junction bases outside the gene matches: 28. Germline CDR1 WSHSY, CDR2 SAAADI. The CDR3 has 21 residues.

The chain has TRBV11-2 and TRBJ1-2; tentative D call: TRBD1 (5 bases). CDR1 and CDR2 from the germline V gene are SGHAT and FQNNGV. The CDR3 runs to 14 residues. Trimming left V 1 base short and J 4 bases short, with 10 bases between. The DNA of the CDR3 is TGTGCCAGCAGCTTAGTAAGAGACAGCTATGGCTACACCTTC. Its protein product is CASSLVRDSYGYTF.

The V and J genes are TRBV9 and TRBJ1-4; D is perhaps TRBD1 (6 bases). Trimming removed 3 bases from V and 3 bases from J, with 9 bases in between. Germline CDR1 SGDLS, CDR2 YYNGEE. The CDR3 has 14 amino acids. The CDR3 region is CASSAGQSNEKLFF. In DNA form, the CDR3 reads TGTGCCAGCAGCGCCGGACAGTCTAATGAAAAACTGTTTTTT.

The chain combines TRBV15 with TRBJ1-5; tentatively, D is TRBD1 (5 bases). Germline CDR1 is LNHNV and CDR2 is YYDKDF (reference sequence). The CDR3 runs 15 residues. V shed 0 bases and J shed 9 bases, with 15 bases lying between them. The CDR3 bases are TGTGCCACCAGCAGAGATCGGCAGGGAGGGCGGCCCCAGCATTTT. This codes for CATSRDRQGGRPQHF.

The chain recombines TRBV18 with TRBJ1-4, with a possible D match to TRBD1 (5 bases). The V end was cut by 1 base, the J end by 0 bases, with 9 bases between. The germline V gene encodes CDR1 KGHSH and CDR2 LQKENI. The CDR3 consists of 16 residues. CDR3 in DNA: TGTGCCAGCTCACCACTATCAGGGTCAACTAATGAAAAACTGTTTTTT. Protein sequence: CASSPLSGSTNEKLFF. Full variable domain (rest looked up from reference TRBV18 and TRBJ1-4): NAGVMQNPRHLVRRRGQEARLRCSPMKGHSHVYWYRQLPEEGLKFMVYLQKENIIDESGMPKERFSAEFPKEGPSILRIQQVVRGDSAAYFCASSPLSGSTNEKLFFGSGTQLSVL.

This clone occurred many times. Here the CDR3 DNA reads TGTGCCAGCAACACAGGGGGCCGCACTGAAGCTTTCTTT. It is translated as CASNTGGRTEAFF. The V and J genes are TRBV7-9 and TRBJ1-1, with 9 positions matching TRBD1. The CDR3 totals 13 residues. Germline assignment: CDR1 SEHNR and CDR2 FQNEAQ (reference sequence). V shed 7 bases, J shed 4 bases, and the junction held 4 bases outside the gene matches.

The gene calls are TRBV7-8 and TRBJ2-4; TRBD2 matches 10 bases. V lost 2 bases and J lost 1; bases outside the gene matches: 14. This CDR3 has 20 amino acids. From germline, CDR1 is SGHVS and CDR2 FQNEAQ. The CDR3 reads CASSLYPSGSRGLAKNIQYF. The CDR3 region has the DNA TGTGCCAGCAGCTTATATCCTAGCGGGAGTCGTGGTTTGGCCAAAAACATTCAGTACTTC.

The chain couples TRBV24-1 to TRBJ2-2; 8 bases align to TRBD2. The CDR3 is 17 residues long. With V trimmed by 0 bases and J by 3 bases, 5 bases remained unmatched. CDR1 and CDR2 from the germline V gene are KGHDR and SFDVKD. The CDR3 loop reads CATSDLPGGRYTGELFF. The CDR3 coding sequence is TGTGCCACCAGTGATTTGCCGGGCGGGAGGTACACCGGGGAGCTGTTTTTT.

V usage is TRBV19 and J usage is TRBJ1-5; 8 bases fit TRBD1. J lost 0 bases, V lost 5 bases, and 6 bases had no gene match. The CDR3 loop spans 16 amino acids. From germline, CDR1 is LNHDA and CDR2 SQIVND (reference sequence). CDR3: CASSLRTGYSNQPQHF. CDR3 bases: TGTGCCAGTAGTCTCAGGACAGGGTATAGCAATCAGCCCCAGCATTTT.

The V call is TRBV6-5, the J call TRBJ2-7, with TRBD2 matching over 10 bases. CDR1 MNHEY and CDR2 SVGAGI come from the germline V gene. J lost 1 base, V lost 7 bases, and 4 bases had no gene match. The CDR3 totals 14 residues. The CDR3 DNA reads as TGTGCCAGCAATCCGGGACTAGCGTCCTACGAGCAGTACTTC. Translating gives CASNPGLASYEQYF.